The 20 T cell receptor beta chains below all came from one sample that was sequenced in a study of early T cells in non-severe SARS-CoV-2 infection. TCRdb ran MiXCR on the 5' RACE reads and lists one entry per CDR3 protein. Of 50,000 to 65,000 distinct CDR3 sequences detected, 10% to 15% appear once; the ten largest clones hold around 4%. Sequences were obtained from whole blood. All receptors come from an adult who was a healthcare worker with PCR-confirmed SARS-CoV-2 infection or an uninfected control (not recorded which).

The rearrangement joins TRBV19 to TRBJ2-2, with D hard to call. V was cut by 3 bases and J by 4 bases, with 6 bases left in between. From germline, CDR1 is LNHDA and CDR2 SQIVND (reference sequence). The CDR3 covers 13 residues. The CDR3 reads CASSIFSTGELFF. CDR3 nucleotide sequence: TGTGCCAGTAGTATCTTCTCCACCGGGGAGCTGTTTTTT.

A few counts support this clonotype. The chain combines TRBV6-6 with TRBJ2-1; 10 nucleotides match TRBD1. Germline CDR1 MNHNY, CDR2 SVGAGI (reference sequence). The V gene end was trimmed by 6 bases and the J gene end by 9 bases; junction bases not matched to a gene: 14. The CDR3 covers 16 residues. The CDR3 loop reads CASSPRPGTGEVEQFF. The CDR3 bases are TGTGCCAGCAGCCCAAGACCCGGGACAGGGGAGGTTGAGCAGTTCTTC.

This clonotype was seen a few times. The chain carries TRBV4-1 and TRBJ1-6; 8 bases fit TRBD1. Germline V gene sequence: CDR1 MGHRA, CDR2 YSYEKL. The CDR3 contains 16 residues. The J segment lost 4 bases and the V segment lost 0 bases, leaving 2 bases of the junction unmatched. The DNA for the CDR3 is TGCGCCAGCAGCCAAGAGCGGACAGGGTATAATTCACCCCTCCACTTT. Its translation is CASSQERTGYNSPLHF.

This clonotype was detected a few times. The chain recombines TRBV6-6 with TRBJ1-2, with 8 bases aligning to TRBD1. The V and J ends lost 11 bases and 7 bases, in that order; junction bases with no gene match: 12. Germline CDR1 reads MNHNY; CDR2 reads SVGAGI (reference sequence). The CDR3 loop spans 13 amino acids. The DNA for the CDR3 is TGTGCCGCCAAATCCCAGGGGGCGATTGGCTACACCTTC. Translating gives CAAKSQGAIGYTF.

In this sample, this clonotype turned up a few times. The rearrangement joins TRBV11-2 to TRBJ1-1; D not resolved. The CDR3 is made up of 12 amino acids. The germline gives CDR1 SGHAT, CDR2 FQNNGV. V dropped 5 bases and J dropped 4 bases, with 8 bases sitting between them. The CDR3 DNA follows: TGTGCCAGCAGCCACCTGGGCACTGAAGCTTTCTTT. The encoded protein is CASSHLGTEAFF.

This clonotype was seen repeatedly, ten times or more. The CDR3 nucleotides are TGTGCCAGCAGCTACAACCCGCAGGGGGCGAGGGAGCAGTACTTC. Protein: CASSYNPQGAREQYF. The chain links TRBV5-5 to TRBJ2-7, with 8 bases fitting TRBD1. Trimming removed 3 bases from V and 7 bases from J; junction bases left unmatched: 12. CDR1 SGHKS and CDR2 YYEKEE come from the germline V gene (reference sequence). This CDR3 is built from 15 residues.

The chain couples TRBV2 to TRBJ1-2, with TRBD1 matching 7 bases. Per the germline V gene, CDR1 is SNHLY and CDR2 is FYNNEI. The CDR3 contains 11 residues. The ends lost 8 bases at V and 3 bases at J; junction bases unmatched: 0. CDR3 coding DNA: TGTGCCAGCGGGACAGACTATGGCTACACCTTC. It is translated as CASGTDYGYTF.

This clonotype was detected only a few times. The chain recombines TRBV7-9 with TRBJ2-1, with 9 bases identical to TRBD2. The J segment lost 2 bases and the V segment lost 3 bases, leaving 2 bases of the junction unmatched. From germline, CDR1 is SEHNR and CDR2 FQNEAQ (reference sequence). The CDR3 has 15 residues. The CDR3 DNA sequence: TGTGCCAGCAGCTTCCTAGCGGGACCCTACAATGAGCAGTTCTTC. This gives the protein CASSFLAGPYNEQFF.

This clonotype was seen repeatedly, ten times or more. This chain links TRBV6-2 or TRBV6-3 with TRBJ1-1; TRBD1 might be the D (6 bases). Per germline, CDR1 MNHEY and CDR2 SVGEGT. With 5 bases removed from V and 0 bases from J, the gap between germline ends came to 16 bases. This CDR3 spans 16 amino acids. CDR3 nucleotide sequence: TGTGCCAGCAGTAGAACAACAGGGAAGATGAACACTGAAGCTTTCTTT. This sequence encodes CASSRTTGKMNTEAFF.

This clonotype was detected ten times or more. J is TRBJ2-5 and V is TRBV7-3, with D tentatively TRBD1 (6 bases). Trimming shortened V by 5 bases and J by 1 base, and 17 bases separated the two germline ends. The CDR3 extends over 16 amino acids. Germline CDR1 reads SGHTA; CDR2 reads FQGTGA. Here the CDR3 reads CASSLGPGHPQETQYF. DNA for the CDR3: TGTGCCAGCAGCCTGGGCCCGGGACACCCCCAAGAGACCCAGTACTTC.

This clonotype was seen ten or more times. The chain links TRBV18 to TRBJ1-1; 7 positions agree with TRBD1. Trimming removed 10 bases from V and 5 bases from J; junction bases left unmatched: 7. CDR1 is KGHSH, CDR2 LQKENI, per germline. The CDR3 runs 12 residues. CDR3 DNA sequence: TGTGCCACCGCCCCGACAGGGACTGAAGCTTTCTTT. It is translated as CATAPTGTEAFF.

V usage is TRBV20-1 and J usage is TRBJ2-4; D call uncertain. V lost 0 bases to trimming and J lost 0 bases, with 9 bases between them. This CDR3 has 15 residues. Germline CDR1 reads DFQATT; CDR2 reads SNEGSKA (reference sequence). This chain's CDR3 is CSARDVVSAKNIQYF. The CDR3 DNA sequence: TGCAGTGCTAGAGATGTGGTTTCAGCCAAAAACATTCAGTACTTC.

The V gene is TRBV5-1, the J gene TRBJ2-7; D remains ambiguous. Trimming took off 5 bases at V and 2 bases at J, with 11 bases between the two ends. Germline values: CDR1 SGHRS, CDR2 YFSETQ. This CDR3 region has 13 residues. Here the CDR3 reads CASSRGEPYEQYF. In DNA form, the CDR3 reads TGCGCCAGCAGTCGAGGTGAGCCCTACGAGCAGTACTTC.

This chain links TRBV7-3 with TRBJ1-6; D is perhaps TRBD1 (5 bases). Trimming removed 2 bases at V and 0 bases at J, with 5 bases between. Germline CDR1 SGHTA, CDR2 FQGTGA. The CDR3 is 15 residues long. CDR3 sequence reads: CASSLQGSYNSPLHF. The CDR3 nucleotides are TGTGCCAGCAGCTTACAGGGCTCCTATAATTCACCCCTCCACTTT.

V usage is TRBV6-2 or TRBV6-3 and J usage is TRBJ2-7; 7 nucleotides line up with TRBD2. CDR3 length: 15 residues. V lost 2 bases, J lost 4 bases, and 8 bases stayed unmatched. From germline, CDR1 is MNHEY and CDR2 SVGEGT. The CDR3 bases are TGTGCCAGCAGTTACACGGGGACTATACTGTACGAGCAGTACTTC. Encoded protein: CASSYTGTILYEQYF.

The chain is built from TRBV6-2 or TRBV6-3 and TRBJ2-1, with 9 bases aligning to TRBD1. The CDR3 runs to 16 residues. V shed 0 bases, J shed 8 bases, and the junction held 8 bases outside the gene matches. Germline-derived CDR1 and CDR2 are MNHEY and SVGEGT. CDR3 bases: TGTGCCAGCAGTTACTCAGGGACAGGGAGGTTGGATGAGCAGTTCTTC. This gives the protein CASSYSGTGRLDEQFF.

This clonotype was recorded at least ten times. The V call is TRBV6-1, the J call TRBJ1-5; D is perhaps TRBD1 (6 bases). The V and J ends lost 3 bases and 6 bases respectively, with 15 bases between them. The CDR3 is made up of 15 amino acids. CDR1 and CDR2 (germline): MNHNS, SASEGT. This CDR3 reads CASSDFGSRGQPQHF. The CDR3 bases are TGTGCCAGCAGTGATTTCGGTAGCAGGGGTCAGCCCCAGCATTTT.

This clonotype occurred many times. This chain links TRBV18 with TRBJ2-3, with 9 positions matching TRBD2. The CDR3 runs 15 residues. Germline V gene sequence: CDR1 KGHSH, CDR2 LQKENI. V trimming: 3 bases; J trimming: 4 bases; junction bases outside the gene matches: 5. CDR3: CASSPPSGASDTQYF. Here the CDR3 DNA reads TGTGCCAGCTCACCTCCTAGCGGGGCTTCAGATACGCAGTATTTT.

This clonotype was counted a few times. The rearrangement links TRBV20-1 to TRBJ1-1, with a tentative D call TRBD1 (6 bases). Germline-derived CDR1 and CDR2 are DFQATT and SNEGSKA (reference sequence). The CDR3 spans 13 residues. Trimming took 3 bases from V and 3 from J, leaving 11 bases between them. The CDR3 region is CSARSGADTEAFF. The DNA of the CDR3 is TGCAGTGCTAGGTCAGGGGCTGACACTGAAGCTTTCTTT.

In this sample, this clonotype turned up a few times. The chain has TRBV29-1 and TRBJ1-4; D possibly corresponds to TRBD1 (6 bases). V was cut by 2 bases and J by 8 bases, with 15 bases left in between. This CDR3 spans 14 amino acids. Looked up from germline, CDR1 is SQVTM and CDR2 is ANQGSEA. CDR3 in DNA: TGCAGCGTTGAATTAGCAGGGGCGTGGGAAAAACTGTTTTTT. Translated, it gives CSVELAGAWEKLFF. Using reference TRBV29-1 and TRBJ1-4 for the parts outside the CDR3, the full variable domain is SAVISQKPSRDICQRGTSLTIQCQVDSQVTMMFWYRQQPGQSLTLIATANQGSEATYESGFVIDKFPISRPNLTFSTLTVSNMSPEDSSIYLCSVELAGAWEKLFFGSGTQLSVL.